This record covers a single T cell receptor (beta chain). Its antigen is not identified. These data belong to a study of T cell responses to AZD1222 COVID-19 vaccine. Findings of the study overall: Epitopes outside B.1.351 and B.1.1.7 mutated regions reportedly drew nearly half of spike TCRs. Spike-spanning, vaccine-associated CD4 TCRs were dominant at 160-218 and 743-854.

Clones were read by immunoSEQ multiplex PCR, and TCRdb kept only the in-frame ones, dropping some. The repertoire holds fewer than 130,000 clones, with around 81% as singletons. V lost 3 bases and J lost 4, with 9 bases in between. CDR3 length: 14 amino acids. Germline V gives CDR1 SGHNT, CDR2 YENEEA. This chain joins TRBV11-3 and TRBJ2-2; D is possibly TRBD1 (6 bases). The sequencing here drew on peripheral blood, taken on day 0 of AZD1222 vaccination. The clonotype comes from an adult in good health. The CDR3 protein is CASSLGTTTGELFF. DNA of the CDR3: TGTGCCAGCAGCTTGGGGACAACCACCGGGGAGCTGTTTTTT. The variable domain in full, completed from reference TRBV11-3 and TRBJ2-2, reads EAGVVQSPRYKIIEKKQPVAFWCNPISGHNTLYWYLQNLGQGPELLIRYENEEAVDDSQLPKDRFSAERLKGVDSTLKIQPAELGDSAVYLCASSLGTTTGELFFGEGSRLTVL.